The 27 T cell receptor beta chains listed next were all sequenced from one sample in a study of CD8+CD57+ T cells in acquired aplastic anemia. TCR beta VDJ combinations and CDR3 sequences were profiled from genomic DNA. Each CDR3 protein gets one entry after TCRdb re-called the reads with MiXCR. Counted here are 200,000 to 250,000 distinct CDR3 sequences, approximately 57% occurring once; the ten biggest clones make up around 28%. Sequencing input: sorted CD4+, CD8+, or CD8+CD57+ T cells (not recorded which) from PBMCs. The receptors stem from a human donor in good health.

This rearrangement joins TRBV7-3 to TRBJ1-2; D is ambiguous. CDR3 size: 15 residues. The germline gives CDR1 SGHTA, CDR2 FQGTGA. Trimming shortened V by 2 bases and J by 1 base, and 11 bases separated the two germline ends. CDR3 sequence: CASSLGPQVNYGYTF. The CDR3 region has the DNA TGTGCCAGCAGCTTAGGACCGCAAGTTAACTATGGCTACACCTTC.

This clonotype was seen ten or more times. The J gene is TRBJ2-1, the V gene TRBV7-6; D is unclear. Germline V gives CDR1 SGHVS, CDR2 FNYEAQ. V lost 5 bases, J lost 8 bases, and 10 bases lay in between. The length of the CDR3 is 12 residues. The CDR3 is CASSQTEHEQFF. The CDR3 nucleotides read TGTGCCAGCAGCCAAACAGAACATGAGCAGTTCTTC.

This clonotype was detected ten times or more. V gene TRBV9 combines with J gene TRBJ2-7, with no clear D. From germline, CDR1 is SGDLS and CDR2 YYNGEE. The length of the CDR3 is 15 residues. V lost 0 bases, J lost 0 bases, and 10 bases lay in between. DNA of the CDR3: TGTGCCAGCAGCGTAGGGGGTACAAGCTCCTACGAGCAGTACTTC. Its translation: CASSVGGTSSYEQYF.

This chain joins TRBV20-1 and TRBJ2-3; D gene ambiguous. The CDR3 covers 13 residues. From germline, CDR1 is DFQATT and CDR2 SNEGSKA (reference sequence). V gave up 4 bases and J gave up 0 bases, with 8 bases separating them. The CDR3 spells CSATATSTDTQYF. In DNA, the CDR3 is TGCAGTGCTACTGCGACTAGCACAGATACGCAGTATTTT.

The rearrangement uses TRBV12-3 or TRBV12-4 and TRBJ2-1; TRBD1 agrees at 9 bases. V was pared by 7 bases and J by 13 bases, with 8 bases of the junction left unmatched. The CDR3 extends over 12 amino acids. The CDR3 loop reads CASTLPDRGQFF. The CDR3 DNA reads TGTGCCAGCACCCTACCGGACAGGGGACAGTTCTTC.

This rearrangement joins TRBV19 to TRBJ2-7; 8 bases fit TRBD2. CDR1 is LNHDA, CDR2 SQIVND, per germline (reference sequence). This CDR3 is built from 15 residues. J gave up 4 bases and V 6 bases, and 11 bases lay outside the gene matches. The CDR3 loop is CASSREGEGPYEQYF. The CDR3 DNA sequence: TGTGCCAGTAGCCGGGAGGGGGAGGGCCCATACGAGCAGTACTTC.

The rearrangement joins TRBV7-3 to TRBJ1-2; D is undetermined. Trimming shortened V by 2 bases and J by 7 bases, and 8 bases separated the two germline ends. The CDR3 is made up of 12 amino acids. Germline CDR1 reads SGHTA; CDR2 reads FQGTGA. CDR3 coding DNA: TGTGCCAGCAGCTTAGAGTTTCTTGGCTACACCTTC. It encodes CASSLEFLGYTF.

The chain uses TRBV19 and TRBJ2-3, with 10 bases aligning to TRBD2. Judging by the DNA end, TRBJ2-5 fits better; the J call may be wrong. The CDR3 covers 15 residues. Germline values: CDR1 LNHDA, CDR2 SQIVND (reference sequence). CDR3 sequence reads: CASRDGSGGEETQYF. The CDR3 DNA is TGTGCCAGTAGGGATGGGAGCGGGGGGGAAGAGACCCAGTACTTC.

This clonotype was recorded at least ten times. The DNA of the CDR3 is TGCGCCAGCAGCCATGGACAGAACACTGAAGCTTTCTTT. Translating gives CASSHGQNTEAFF. This chain links TRBV5-1 with TRBJ1-1, with D possibly TRBD1 on 5 matching bases. Germline loops: CDR1 SGHRS, CDR2 YFSETQ. The CDR3 sequence is 13 residues long. V was cut by 4 bases and J by 1 base, with 8 bases left in between.

Many counts were recorded for this clonotype. The chain carries TRBV7-2 and TRBJ2-2, with 10 bases aligning to TRBD1. The ends lost 5 bases at V and 5 bases at J; junction bases unmatched: 11. The CDR3 is made up of 17 amino acids. Germline values: CDR1 SGHTA, CDR2 FQGNSA. The chain's CDR3 is CASSPAGTGVYTGELFF. The CDR3 coding sequence is TGTGCCAGCAGCCCGGCCGGGACAGGGGTTTATACCGGGGAGCTGTTTTTT.

This clonotype was seen more than once but under ten times. This chain uses TRBV27 with TRBJ2-1; 10 bases fit TRBD2. The J segment lost 8 bases and the V segment lost 5 bases, leaving 9 bases of the junction unmatched. This CDR3 spans 15 amino acids. Germline V gene lookup returns CDR1 MNHEY and CDR2 SMNVEV (reference sequence). For the CDR3, the DNA is TGTGCCAGCAGTCTGACAAGCGGGAGGGCGGATGAGCAGTTCTTC. It codes for CASSLTSGRADEQFF.

This sequence joins TRBV29-1 and TRBJ1-2, with 8 nucleotides matching TRBD1. The CDR3 spans 16 residues. V dropped 2 bases and J dropped 5; count of bases not matched to a gene: 13. Germline CDR1 is SQVTM and CDR2 is ANQGSEA. The CDR3 sequence is CSVEKGGTGRGYGYTF. Written as DNA, the CDR3 is TGCAGCGTTGAAAAGGGTGGGACAGGTCGCGGTTATGGCTACACCTTC.

The CDR3: CASSVGQVAFF. The CDR3 DNA sequence: TGTGCCAGCAGTGTCGGACAGGTAGCTTTCTTT. V usage is TRBV6-6 and J usage is TRBJ1-1; 7 bases map to TRBD1. The ends lost 5 bases at V and 10 bases at J; junction bases unmatched: 4. The CDR3 is 11 amino acids. Germline V gene sequence: CDR1 MNHNY, CDR2 SVGAGI (reference sequence).

About this clonotype itself: This clone may be a read error of a much larger clone one base away. The chain combines TRBV5-6 with TRBJ2-7; 10 bases are a match to TRBD2. Per the germline V gene, CDR1 is SGHDT and CDR2 is YYEEEE. The trim removed 4 bases at V and 7 bases at J, leaving 11 bases unmatched. There are 15 residues in the CDR3. The CDR3 region has the DNA TGTGCCAGCAGCGTCCTAGCGGGGGATTACAATGAGCAGTACTTC. It yields the protein CASSVLAGDYNEQYF. The full variable domain, completed using reference TRBV5-6 and TRBJ2-7, is DAGVTQSPTHLIKTRGQQVTLRCSPKSGHDTVSWYQQALGQGPQFIFQYYEEEERQRGNFPDRFSGHQFPNYSSELNVNALLLGDSALYLCASSVLAGDYNEQYFGPGTRLTVT.

The table lists this clonotype with many counts. V usage is TRBV9 and J usage is TRBJ2-1; 14 nucleotides match TRBD2. J was trimmed by 9 bases and V by 3 bases; bases with no gene match: 5. This CDR3 has 15 residues. The V gene's germline CDR1 is SGDLS and CDR2 YYNGEE. The CDR3 DNA reads as TGTGCCAGCAGCGGGGGACTAGCGGGGGTGGTTGAGCAGTTCTTC. Protein: CASSGGLAGVVEQFF.

A few counts support this clonotype. V is TRBV24-1 and J is TRBJ2-1, with no clear D. Germline CDR1 and CDR2: KGHDR and SFDVKD. The CDR3 spans 13 residues. V was shortened by 3 bases and J by 9 bases, with 11 bases between the two germline ends. Here the CDR3 reads CATSDPTESEQFF. The CDR3 DNA follows: TGTGCCACCAGTGATCCGACCGAGAGTGAGCAGTTCTTC.

The chain has TRBV20-1 and TRBJ2-7; D possibly corresponds to TRBD1 (7 bases). The ends were cut back, 4 bases at V and 3 bases at J, with 13 bases in the middle. The length of the CDR3 is 13 residues. The germline V gene has CDR1 DFQATT and CDR2 SNEGSKA (reference sequence). The DNA of the CDR3 is TGCAGTGCTACGTCAGGGGGGCTCTACGAGCAGTACTTC. As protein: CSATSGGLYEQYF.

To note about this clonotype: One base away lies a much larger clone, so this may be a sequencing read error. The chain employs TRBV6-5 and TRBJ1-2; unclear D gene. CDR1 is MNHEY, CDR2 SVGAGI, per germline. Trimming shortened V by 4 bases and J by 0 bases, and 15 bases separated the two germline ends. The CDR3 has 16 residues. CDR3 bases: TGTGCCAGCAGTTGCAGTCCAGGTACTGCTAACTATGGCTACACCTTC. This translates into CASSCSPGTANYGYTF.

The chain couples TRBV19 to TRBJ2-1; TRBD2 matches 14 bases. The J segment lost 8 bases and the V segment lost 2 bases, leaving 2 bases of the junction unmatched. This CDR3 comprises 15 residues. The germline gives CDR1 LNHDA, CDR2 SQIVND (reference sequence). The CDR3 spells CASSIRGLAGDEQFF. The CDR3 DNA reads TGTGCCAGTAGTATAAGGGGACTAGCGGGAGATGAGCAGTTCTTC.

This clonotype came up many times. This sequence joins TRBV11-2 and TRBJ1-1; D is uncertain. Trimming pared 1 base from V and 1 base from J, leaving 13 bases between. Germline CDR1 and CDR2: SGHAT and FQNNGV. This CDR3 comprises 16 residues. The CDR3 is CASSLGVGPPNTEAFF. The CDR3 DNA reads TGTGCCAGCAGCTTAGGGGTTGGGCCTCCGAACACTGAAGCTTTCTTT. The full variable domain, with the rest looked up from reference TRBV11-2 and TRBJ1-1, is EAGVAQSPRYKIIEKRQSVAFWCNPISGHATLYWYQQILGQGPKLLIQFQNNGVVDDSQLPKDRFSAERLKGVDSTLKIQPAKLEDSAVYLCASSLGVGPPNTEAFFGQGTRLTVV.

This clonotype was found many times. The chain couples TRBV5-8 to TRBJ1-2, with D maybe TRBD1 (5 bases). The CDR3 covers 14 residues. CDR1 is SGHTS, CDR2 YDEGEE, per germline. Trimming shortened V by 1 base and J by 6 bases, and 13 bases separated the two germline ends. CDR3 loop: CASSLLSGIDGYTF. In nucleotides, the CDR3 is TGTGCCAGCAGCTTGTTATCAGGGATCGATGGCTACACCTTC.

The rearrangement joins TRBV19 to TRBJ1-2, with D hard to call. The CDR3 runs 11 residues. Germline-derived CDR1 and CDR2 are LNHDA and SQIVND (reference sequence). The germline V and J ends were trimmed by 4 bases and 8 bases, with 8 bases remaining between them. CDR3 bases: TGTGCCAGTAGTACCTGGACGGGCTACACCTTC. Residues: CASSTWTGYTF.

The V call is TRBV14, the J call TRBJ1-6; TRBD1 agrees at 9 bases. Germline V gene lookup returns CDR1 SGHDN and CDR2 FVKESK. The CDR3 is 15 residues long. The V segment lost 4 bases and the J segment 7 bases; nucleotides outside the gene matches: 5. CDR3 residues: CASSLRTGENSPLHF. The CDR3 DNA reads as TGTGCCAGCAGCCTCAGGACAGGGGAGAATTCACCCCTCCACTTT.

V is TRBV6-1 and J is TRBJ2-7; D may be TRBD1 (6 bases). V dropped 4 bases and J dropped 1 base, with 14 bases sitting between them. The CDR3 runs 15 residues. CDR1 is MNHNS, CDR2 SASEGT, per germline. In nucleotides, the CDR3 is TGTGCCAGCAGTGGGAAAGCGGACAGATCCTACGAGCAGTACTTC. As protein: CASSGKADRSYEQYF.

This clonotype was found once. The rearrangement uses TRBV5-1 and TRBJ1-2; maybe TRBD1 (6 bases). V lost 0 bases to trimming and J lost 8 bases, with 14 bases between them. Germline V gene sequence: CDR1 SGHRS, CDR2 YFSETQ. The CDR3 spans 14 residues. The CDR3 DNA follows: TGCGCCAGCAGCTTGGCCTTGGGGGGCGAAGGCTACACCTTC. The encoded protein is CASSLALGGEGYTF. Filled out from reference TRBV5-1 and TRBJ1-2, the complete variable domain reads KAGVTQTPRYLIKTRGQQVTLSCSPISGHRSVSWYQQTPGQGLQFLFEYFSETQRNKGNFPGRFSGRQFSNSRSEMNVSTLELGDSALYLCASSLALGGEGYTFGSGTRLTVV.

The chain has TRBV7-3 and TRBJ2-7; the D is unclear. This CDR3 has 12 amino acids. Trimming stripped 5 bases from V and 9 bases from J, with 14 bases between. Per the germline V gene, CDR1 is SGHTA and CDR2 is FQGTGA. The CDR3 DNA follows: TGTGCCAGCAGCGCCGGACCGGGTACGCAGTACTTC. Its translation: CASSAGPGTQYF.

This clonotype appeared a single time. The chain has TRBV19 and TRBJ1-2, with D possibly being TRBD1 (5 bases). The CDR3 consists of 15 residues. Germline CDR1 and CDR2: LNHDA and SQIVND (reference sequence). The V gene lost 5 bases and the J gene lost 7 bases, with 20 bases spanning the gap. CDR3 nucleotide sequence: TGTGCCAGTAGTTGGGATACAGGCGGGGCCGCTGGCTACACCTTC. Translating gives CASSWDTGGAAGYTF.